This note documents a single T cell receptor beta chain sequence. The target of this receptor is not known. Per-nucleotide qualities are absent, and no much larger clonotype sits a single base away. The sample belongs to a study of blood T cell repertoires in COVID-19 (TCRdb year 2020). Study-level background: The collaborator samples originated in the United States, Italy and Spain and spanned the acute and convalescent phases of COVID-19. A freely available public database, intended as a resource for researchers studying the immune response to SARS-CoV-2, is where the repertoires were released. The prospective study material was composed of cDNA or gDNA derived from T cells, B-cell-depleted T cells, or PBMCs. Where HLA class I and class II types were available, the types were taken from metadata supplied by the sample provider, not from assay-based typing. The samples were drawn from two sources: the first 160 participants of the ongoing ImmuneRACE study, and 1,000 to 1,500 subjects contributed by 6 global collaborators. Deeply sampled blood TCRbeta repertoires from subjects exposed to, actively infected with, or recovered from COVID-19 were included in the dataset. The sample metadata nearly always contained a de-identified subject ID, COVID-19 status, age in years and sex.

TCRbeta CDR3 regions were amplified from genomic DNA using the immunoSEQ Assay, a bias-controlled multiplex PCR. The paper's data handling went like this. The number of nucleated cells in each sample was estimated from the amplification of reference gene primers within the assay. Sequence reads were collapsed and filtered to measure the absolute abundance of every unique TCRbeta CDR3 rearrangement. For each sample, productive Simpson clonality was calculated as the square root of Simpson's diversity index over productive rearrangements. TCRdb retrieved this table from immuneACCESS and kept in-frame rearrangements only. Not all clones are present; in checked studies, unresolved V genes account for under half, and no reason is known for the remainder. V and J calls and clone size come straight from that table; D and trimming were deduced from the DNA. The sample contains approximately 220,000 clones, about 83% of them found a single time. The ten largest clones capture 5.5% to 7.5% of the sample.

Samples from volunteer blood donors who had recovered from COVID-19 were contributed by a second Seattle source. Collaborating institutions collected whole blood in K2EDTA tubes following their own protocols. For TCRbeta analysis, collaborator samples were shipped as frozen whole blood, as isolated PBMCs, or as DNA extracted from either sample type. Findings and caveats that apply to the study as a whole: The quantity of clinical and demographic metadata differed by source and by participant and was supplied without curation.

The sequencing input was peripheral blood. The receptor was derived from a man between 60 and 70 years old who had recovered from COVID-19.

The CDR3 region reads CASSLPTSGMYEQYF. At the DNA level, the sequence is TGTGCCAGCAGCTTGCCGACTAGCGGGATGTACGAGCAGTACTTC. The rearranged chain carries TRBV5-6 and TRBJ2-7; TRBD2 matches 11 bases in the middle. The CDR3 runs 15 residues from the cysteine to the phenylalanine. Only CDR3 DNA remains: 45 bases, in frame from the first base. Taken from the germline V gene, the CDR1 and CDR2 loops are SGHDT and YYEEEE. Compared with germline, V lacks 1 base and J lacks 4 bases; bases without a gene match: 4.